This TCR beta chain was retrieved from a study of cytomegalovirus exposure and HLA in healthy donors. Study results and limitations: A few of the chains that were CMV-associated were confirmed in vitro to be specific for CMV antigens.

This table comes from immunoSEQ multiplex PCR, and its TCRdb copy is limited to in-frame clones, with some not included. The sample shows 250,000 or so clones, around nine tenths of them seen only once. A note on this clone: Its antigen is undetermined.

This CDR3 contains 14 residues. Germline trimming cut 4 bases from V and 8 bases from J; bases unmatched to any gene: 7. Per germline, CDR1 MDHEN and CDR2 SYDVKM. The TCR originated in a man between 18 and 29 years old in good health and CMV-seronegative. The chain couples TRBV28 to TRBJ1-1; 10 bases map to TRBD1. The sample consisted of PBMCs. This chain's CDR3 is CASSSETGGPEAFF. CDR3 DNA sequence: TGTGCCAGCAGTTCTGAGACAGGGGGCCCCGAAGCTTTCTTT.